This TCR beta chain came from a study of blood T cells in healthy people across ages. Primed by a sample-barcoded 5' primer and a J-beta primer mix, a second PCR proceeded for 7 to 11 cycles. Every cDNA molecule bore a tag from a template-switch adaptor containing 12 random nucleotides. At least 2.5 million CDR3-containing paired-end reads were obtained per sample. TCRdb re-analysed the 5' RACE reads in MiXCR, keeping a single row per CDR3 protein. The repertoire holds more than 800,000 distinct CDR3 sequences, with 45% as singletons. The CDR3 is 14 amino acids. General study findings and limits: The study regarded diversity estimates from one million T cells as underestimates.

Concerning this clonotype: What it binds is unknown.

No fewer than 7 million PBMCs went into each sample. The specimen was blood. The chain joins TRBV12-3 or TRBV12-4 to TRBJ2-5, with D perhaps assigned TRBD1 or TRBD2 (7 bases each). The DNA end is more similar to TRBJ2-7, so the J call may be wrong. This receptor was identified in a woman aged 60 to 75 in good health. The chain's CDR3 is CASSQQGGFYEQYF. The DNA of the CDR3 is TGTGCCAGCAGTCAGCAGGGGGGGTTCTACGAGCAGTACTTC.